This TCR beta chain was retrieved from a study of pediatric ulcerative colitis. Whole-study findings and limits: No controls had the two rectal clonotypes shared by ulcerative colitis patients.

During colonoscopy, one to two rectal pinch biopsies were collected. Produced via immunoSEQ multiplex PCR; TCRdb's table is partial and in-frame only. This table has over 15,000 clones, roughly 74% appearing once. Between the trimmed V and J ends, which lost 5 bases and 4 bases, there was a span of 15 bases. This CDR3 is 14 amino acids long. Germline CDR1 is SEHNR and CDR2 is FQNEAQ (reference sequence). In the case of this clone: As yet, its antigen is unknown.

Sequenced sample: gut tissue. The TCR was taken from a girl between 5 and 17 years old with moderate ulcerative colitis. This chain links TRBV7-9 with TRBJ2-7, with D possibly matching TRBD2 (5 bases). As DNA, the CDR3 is TGTGCCAGCAGCCCGGCGGGTGGGCGGTACGAGCAGTACTTC. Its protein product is CASSPAGGRYEQYF. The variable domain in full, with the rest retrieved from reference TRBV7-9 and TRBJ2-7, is DTGVSQNPRHKITKRGQNVTFRCDPISEHNRLYWYRQTLGQGPEFLTYFQNEAQLEKSRLLSDRFSAERPKGSFSTLEIQRTEQGDSAMYLCASSPAGGRYEQYFGPGTRLTVT.